Listed below are T cell receptor beta chains from one sample, sequenced in a study of blood T cells in healthy people across ages. One entry per CDR3 protein, called by TCRdb with MiXCR from the 5' RACE reads. Seen here are roughly 2 million distinct CDR3 sequences, 49% observed once, and the top ten hold 2.1%. The sequenced material came from blood. The receptor source for this set is a woman aged 40 to 49 in good health. Each CDR3 is given with its conserved first and last residue. D genes are given only for firm matches. Size is omitted from some rows. Given values are once, few, many or a class for expanded clones.

clone size,D gene,V gene,J gene,CDR3 protein,CDR3 DNA
.,.,TRBV6-6,TRBJ2-7,CASSKQSYEQYF,TGTGCCAGCAGCAAACAATCCTACGAGCAGTACTTC
.,TRBD2,TRBV12-3/TRBV12-4,TRBJ2-5,CASSPLAEAQETQYF,TGTGCCAGCAGCCCACTAGCGGAGGCACAAGAGACCCAGTACTTC
.,.,TRBV7-2,TRBJ1-4,CASSLGWQDEKLFF,TGTGCCAGCAGCTTAGGGTGGCAGGATGAAAAACTGTTTTTT
.,.,TRBV10-3,TRBJ2-1,CAISAGNNEQFF,TGTGCCATCAGTGCCGGTAACAATGAGCAGTTCTTC
.,.,TRBV28,TRBJ2-5,CASSSPPRQTWETQYF,TGTGCCAGCAGTTCTCCACCGAGACAGACATGGGAGACCCAGTACTTC
.,.,TRBV5-1,TRBJ1-2,CASSLDRIGYTF,TGCGCCAGCAGCTTGGACAGGATTGGCTACACCTTC
.,.,TRBV5-1,TRBJ2-5,CASSLAGKAETQYF,TGCGCCAGCAGCTTGGCAGGGAAGGCGGAGACCCAGTACTTC
.,.,TRBV6-2/TRBV6-3,TRBJ1-4,CASSRNRGKGTNEKLFF,TGTGCCAGCAGTAGGAACCGTGGAAAGGGGACTAATGAAAAACTGTTTTTT
once,.,TRBV7-9,TRBJ2-1,CASSLTGTGKGYSEQFF,TGTGCCAGCAGCTTAACCGGGACGGGGAAAGGTTATAGTGAGCAGTTCTTC
.,TRBD2,TRBV10-3,TRBJ2-3,CAIKAGGTDTQYF,TGTGCCATCAAGGCGGGGGGCACAGATACGCAGTATTTT
.,TRBD2,TRBV2,TRBJ2-1,CASRKASGARNEQFF,TGTGCCAGCAGGAAGGCTAGCGGGGCCAGGAATGAGCAGTTCTTC
.,.,TRBV28,TRBJ2-1,CASSRRDRVGEQFF,TGTGCCAGCAGCCGCCGGGACCGGGTGGGGGAGCAGTTCTTC
few,.,TRBV4-3,TRBJ1-4,CASSRGENEKLFF,TGCGCCAGCAGCCGAGGGGAGAATGAAAAACTGTTTTTT
.,.,TRBV27,TRBJ2-1,CASSQGGMGNEQFF,TGTGCCAGCAGCCAGGGGGGGATGGGCAATGAGCAGTTCTTC
.,.,TRBV7-2,TRBJ1-2,CASSLGTLTGGYTF,TGTGCCAGCAGCCTCGGAACCCTCACGGGAGGCTACACCTTC
.,TRBD1,TRBV7-9,TRBJ1-2,CASSRPQGANGYTF,TGTGCCAGCAGTCGACCCCAGGGGGCCAATGGCTACACCTTC
.,.,TRBV5-1,TRBJ2-7,CASSLEGILAADIYEQYF,TGCGCCAGCAGCTTGGAAGGGATCCTCGCCGCGGATATCTACGAGCAGTACTTC
.,.,TRBV6-5,TRBJ2-7,CASSYEPGQALAGQYF,TGTGCCAGCAGTTACGAGCCCGGACAAGCCCTCGCCGGGCAGTACTTC
once,TRBD1,TRBV29-1,TRBJ2-2,CSVAGTGLTGELFF,TGCAGCGTAGCCGGGACAGGGCTCACCGGGGAGCTGTTTTTT
.,TRBD1,TRBV28,TRBJ1-2,CASSSRRRLTGPTNYGYTF,TGTGCCAGCAGTTCCAGACGCAGATTGACAGGGCCAACTAACTATGGCTACACCTTC
few,.,TRBV28,TRBJ2-1,CASIPGLSYNEQFF,TGTGCCAGCATACCGGGGCTTTCCTACAATGAGCAGTTCTTC
.,.,TRBV20-1,TRBJ2-5,CSGLPHMETQYF,TGCAGTGGACTTCCTCACATGGAGACCCAGTACTTC
.,.,TRBV9,TRBJ1-4,CASSVMPGGAEEKLFF,TGTGCCAGCAGCGTCATGCCGGGGGGGGCTGAGGAAAAACTGTTTTTT
few,TRBD2,TRBV24-1,TRBJ2-5,CATSVTGGRQETQYF,TGTGCCACCAGTGTAACGGGGGGACGACAAGAGACCCAGTACTTC
few,TRBD1,TRBV27,TRBJ1-4,CASSLSGQGVSQKLFF,TGTGCCAGCAGTTTGTCAGGACAGGGTGTATCGCAAAAACTGTTTTTT
.,.,TRBV5-6,TRBJ1-2,CASSLYSGINYGYTF,TGTGCCAGCAGCTTGTATTCAGGGATAAACTATGGCTACACCTTC
once,.,TRBV11-1,TRBJ1-6,CASSSPGVASPLHF,TGTGCCAGCAGCTCGCCGGGGGTTGCTTCACCCCTCCACTTT
.,TRBD2,TRBV9,TRBJ2-5,CASSGSRRSGELQETQYF,TGTGCCAGCAGCGGTAGCCGTAGGAGCGGGGAACTTCAAGAGACCCAGTACTTC
once,TRBD2,TRBV11-2,TRBJ2-5,CASSLVSGLAEHNEQYF,TGTGCCAGCAGCTTAGTGTCGGGACTAGCGGAACACAATGAGCAGTACTTC
.,TRBD2,TRBV14,TRBJ2-5,CASSQDLRLAGGTQETQYF,TGTGCCAGCAGCCAAGATTTAAGGCTAGCGGGGGGAACCCAAGAGACCCAGTACTTC
few,.,TRBV6-2/TRBV6-3,TRBJ2-7,CASTDDPTYEQYF,TGTGCCAGCACCGACGACCCTACCTACGAGCAGTACTTC
few,.,TRBV20-1,TRBJ2-7,CSARVQGNGSYEQYF,TGCAGTGCTAGAGTACAGGGTAACGGTTCCTACGAGCAGTACTTC
many,.,TRBV7-2,TRBJ1-1,CASSLGQNTEAFF,TGTGCCAGCAGCTTAGGGCAGAACACTGAAGCTTTCTTT
.,TRBD1,TRBV7-3,TRBJ2-1,CASSQGQGVNEQFF,TGTGCCAGCAGCCAGGGACAGGGTGTAAATGAGCAGTTCTTC
few,.,TRBV12-3/TRBV12-4,TRBJ2-5,CASTPGLGYQETQYF,TGTGCCAGCACCCCGGGACTTGGGTACCAAGAGACCCAGTACTTC
few,TRBD1,TRBV6-2/TRBV6-3,TRBJ2-3,CASRADRADTQYF,TGTGCCAGCAGAGCGGACAGGGCAGATACGCAGTATTTT
.,.,TRBV7-9,TRBJ1-5,CASGITSGPQHF,TGTGCCAGCGGGATTACAAGCGGGCCCCAGCATTTT
.,.,TRBV9,TRBJ2-7,CASSPGSPRASYEQYF,TGTGCCAGCAGCCCAGGGTCCCCCAGGGCGTCCTACGAGCAGTACTTC
.,.,TRBV29-1,TRBJ2-1,CSVERGPYNEQFF,TGCAGCGTTGAGCGGGGGCCCTACAATGAGCAGTTCTTC
.,.,TRBV15,TRBJ2-5,CATSRDVLASGETQYF,TGTGCCACCAGCAGAGATGTTCTAGCGTCGGGAGAGACCCAGTACTTC
.,.,TRBV5-1,TRBJ2-3,CASSRLRISEPPADTQYF,TGCGCCAGCAGCCGCCTGAGGATTAGCGAACCCCCGGCAGATACGCAGTATTTT
few,TRBD2,TRBV24-1,TRBJ2-1,CATSDRSSGDEQFF,TGTGCCACCAGTGATCGGTCTAGCGGCGATGAGCAGTTCTTC
.,.,TRBV5-1,TRBJ2-3,CASSLYTPPGGLGTDTQYF,TGCGCCAGCAGCTTATATACGCCCCCCGGCGGGTTAGGCACAGATACGCAGTATTTT
.,TRBD2,TRBV9,TRBJ2-2,CASSHPRDSGGFDTGELFF,TGTGCCAGCAGCCATCCCCGGGATAGCGGGGGGTTCGACACCGGGGAGCTGTTTTTT
once,.,TRBV6-5,TRBJ1-2,CASSLNREGGYTF,TGTGCCAGCAGTCTCAACAGGGAGGGTGGCTACACCTTC
.,.,TRBV7-2,TRBJ1-1,CASKDSLNTEAFF,TGTGCCAGCAAGGACAGCCTGAACACTGAAGCTTTCTTT
few,TRBD1,TRBV5-5,TRBJ2-3,CASSSSTSGQGSDTQYF,TGTGCCAGCAGCTCTTCGACTTCGGGACAGGGGTCAGATACGCAGTATTTT
many,TRBD1,TRBV7-2,TRBJ2-5,CASSSSPMGQGNQYF,TGTGCCAGCAGCTCTAGCCCGATGGGACAGGGGAACCAGTACTTC
.,.,TRBV7-2,TRBJ2-3,CASSLAGRPTDTQYF,TGTGCCAGCAGCTTAGCCGGCAGGCCCACAGATACGCAGTATTTT
.,.,TRBV15,TRBJ1-1,CATSRDQRIEAFF,TGTGCCACCAGCAGAGATCAAAGGATTGAAGCTTTCTTT
.,.,TRBV18,TRBJ2-7,CASSPPNVYNEQYF,TGTGCCAGCTCACCACCGAACGTCTACAATGAGCAGTACTTC
.,TRBD2,TRBV18,TRBJ2-7,CASSPGSGAGSYNEQYF,TGTGCCAGCTCACCCGGTAGCGGGGCCGGCTCCTACAATGAGCAGTACTTC
.,TRBD1,TRBV4-3,TRBJ1-2,CASSQDRTGKNYGYTF,TGCGCCAGCAGCCAAGATAGGACAGGGAAAAACTATGGCTACACCTTC
.,TRBD2,TRBV20-1,TRBJ2-1,CSAKISGGYNEQFF,TGCAGTGCAAAAATTAGCGGGGGTTACAATGAGCAGTTCTTC
.,.,TRBV7-9,TRBJ2-1,CASSAGTDKQFF,TGTGCCAGCAGCGCCGGGACCGATAAGCAGTTCTTC
few,.,TRBV18,TRBJ2-3,CASSRYQEGTDTQYF,TGTGCCAGCTCACGGTACCAGGAGGGCACAGATACGCAGTATTTT
.,.,TRBV10-3,TRBJ2-1,CAMGGPSIREQFF,TGTGCCATGGGGGGTCCTTCCATCAGAGAGCAGTTCTTC
.,TRBD1,TRBV28,TRBJ2-7,CAGSSRDRINIYEQYF,TGTGCCGGCAGTTCCCGGGACAGAATAAACATCTACGAGCAGTACTTC
.,.,TRBV15,TRBJ2-1,CATSSRKSYNEQFF,TGTGCCACCAGCAGCCGAAAGTCCTACAATGAGCAGTTCTTC